The 20 T cell receptor beta chains in this list originate from one sample, sequenced in a study of beta chain features in type 1 diabetes. Since all of the isolated RNA was reverse transcribed, expressed TCRB transcripts were what got sequenced. Here immunoSEQ multiplex PCR was the method, and the copy in TCRdb shows in-frame clones only, minus some. The table shows hundreds of thousands of clones, with 15% occurring only once. Findings and limits, study-wide: For Type 1 diabetes patients, all four CD4+ subsets carried TCRB CDR3s that were moderately but significantly shorter.

No antigen is known for these receptors. Input material: naive CD4+ T cells from blood. These receptors all come from a man aged 18 to 29 with type 1 diabetes.

As concerns this clone: This sample also contains other DNA sequences that code for the same CDR3. The chain has TRBV18 and TRBJ2-5, with a possible D match to TRBD2 (5 bases). The germline CDR1 and CDR2 sequences are KGHSH and LQKENI. The V end lost 0 bases, the J end lost 5 bases, and 7 bases lay between the germline ends. The CDR3 has 13 residues. The DNA of the CDR3 is TGTGCCAGCTCACCACCGGGCGGGGAGACCCAGTACTTC. This encodes CASSPPGGETQYF.

V usage is TRBV30 and J usage is TRBJ1-4; TRBD1 might be the D (5 bases). Deletions cut 2 bases from V and 2 bases from J, with 18 bases between. This CDR3 is built from 17 residues. CDR1 GTSNPN and CDR2 SVGIG come from the germline V gene (reference sequence). The chain's CDR3 is CAWSRQPQGSTNEKLFF. The CDR3 nucleotides are TGTGCCTGGAGTCGACAACCCCAGGGCTCGACTAATGAAAAACTGTTTTTT. Together with reference TRBV30 and TRBJ1-4, the CDR3 gives the full variable domain: SQTIHQWPATLVQPVGSPLSLECTVEGTSNPNLYWYRQAAGRGLQLLFYSVGIGQISSEVPQNLSASRPQDRQFILSSKKLLLSDSGFYLCAWSRQPQGSTNEKLFFGSGTQLSVL.

The table lists this clone with a few counts. The rearrangement joins TRBV27 to TRBJ2-3; TRBD1 might be the D (5 bases). The germline V and J ends were trimmed by 4 bases and 6 bases, with 14 bases remaining between them. CDR1 MNHEY and CDR2 SMNVEV come from the germline V gene (reference sequence). The CDR3 is 14 residues long. The CDR3 DNA is TGTGCCAGCAGTTACCTTTCAGGGTTGGATACGCAGTATTTT. Translation: CASSYLSGLDTQYF.

This clone was seen a few times. V is TRBV30 and J is TRBJ1-1, with D possibly TRBD1 on 6 matching bases. The CDR3 spans 13 residues. Germline CDR1 reads GTSNPN; CDR2 reads SVGIG (reference sequence). V lost 6 bases, J lost 0 bases, and 11 bases lay in between. CDR3 in amino acids: CACDRLMNTEAFF. The DNA for the CDR3 is TGTGCCTGCGACAGGTTAATGAACACTGAAGCTTTCTTT.

There are a few counts of this clone. The rearrangement joins TRBV5-1 to TRBJ1-1; 7 positions match TRBD1. Germline values: CDR1 SGHRS, CDR2 YFSETQ. The CDR3 consists of 14 residues. The ends lost 4 bases at V and 4 bases at J; junction bases unmatched: 7. CDR3 sequence (DNA): TGCGCCAGCAGCCCCCAGGGGGGAGCCACTGAAGCTTTCTTT. It codes for CASSPQGGATEAFF.

The rearrangement links TRBV6-5 to TRBJ2-7; TRBD2 aligns across 7 bases. J lost 2 bases, V lost 6 bases, and 4 bases had no gene match. Germline CDR1 and CDR2: MNHEY and SVGAGI. This CDR3 has 13 residues. CDR3 DNA: TGTGCCAGCAGGCTAGCGGTGCCCTACGAGCAGTACTTC. This sequence encodes CASRLAVPYEQYF.

This clone was observed a handful of times. The chain combines TRBV11-2 with TRBJ2-3; possible D gene TRBD2, 5 bases. Trimming left V 5 bases short and J 5 bases short, with 11 bases between. In germline, CDR1 is SGHAT, CDR2 FQNNGV. The CDR3 spans 13 residues. The CDR3 nucleotides read TGTGCCAGCAGCCTACTAGGGATAGATACGCAGTATTTT. The encoded protein is CASSLLGIDTQYF.

The chain combines TRBV28 with TRBJ2-7; D uncertain. CDR3 length: 13 residues. Trimming cost V 5 bases and J 4 bases, with 12 bases left between them. The V gene's germline CDR1 is MDHEN and CDR2 SYDVKM. The CDR3 DNA reads as TGTGCCAGCAGTCCAGCAGGAAATTACGAGCAGTACTTC. Protein sequence: CASSPAGNYEQYF.

The chain combines TRBV5-1 with TRBJ2-7; TRBD1 might be the D (6 bases). The CDR3 is 14 residues long. V lost 0 bases and J 5 bases, leaving 12 bases between the germline ends. The germline V gene encodes CDR1 SGHRS and CDR2 YFSETQ. CDR3 bases: TGCGCCAGCAGCTTGGGGACAGTGAGGGACGAGCAGTACTTC. This codes for CASSLGTVRDEQYF.

This clone was recorded a few times. The gene calls are TRBV18 and TRBJ1-1; a possible D gene is TRBD1 (5 bases). The CDR3 totals 12 residues. The germline V and J ends were trimmed by 7 bases and 4 bases, with 10 bases remaining between them. Germline V lookup: CDR1 KGHSH, CDR2 LQKENI. DNA for the CDR3: TGTGCCAGCTTTCAGGGAAGCACTGAAGCTTTCTTT. Its translation is CASFQGSTEAFF.

V and J are TRBV28 and TRBJ1-1; D not certain. Deletions cut 7 bases from V and 1 base from J, with 10 bases between. Germline loops: CDR1 MDHEN, CDR2 SYDVKM. The CDR3 consists of 13 residues. The CDR3 here is CASINRGNTEAFF. The CDR3 bases are TGTGCCAGCATCAACCGGGGGAACACTGAAGCTTTCTTT.

This clone was counted only a few times. This rearrangement joins TRBV6-6 to TRBJ2-3; TRBD1 might be the D (6 bases). The V gene lost 5 bases and the J gene lost 0 bases, with 12 bases spanning the gap. CDR3 length equals 15 residues. The germline gives CDR1 MNHNY, CDR2 SVGAGI (reference sequence). For the CDR3, the DNA is TGTGCCAGCAGTCAGGGGTCTTTTAGCACAGATACGCAGTATTTT. Translation: CASSQGSFSTDTQYF.

This clone was detected only a few times. This rearrangement joins TRBV15 to TRBJ2-7; TRBD1 matches 8 bases. The germline V gene encodes CDR1 LNHNV and CDR2 YYDKDF (reference sequence). This CDR3 has 15 residues. After removal of 2 bases from V and 6 bases from J, the junction contained 9 bases not matched to a gene. The CDR3 DNA reads TGTGCCACCAGCAGATGGCGGGGACAGGCCGTCGAGCAGTACTTC. The encoded protein is CATSRWRGQAVEQYF.

The chain uses TRBV9 and TRBJ2-3, with 8 bases lining up with TRBD1. The CDR3 has 15 amino acids. Trimming at V came to 1 base and at J to 1 base, leaving 2 bases not matched to a gene. From germline, CDR1 is SGDLS and CDR2 YYNGEE. CDR3 loop: CASSVQGAGTDTQYF. CDR3 bases: TGTGCCAGCAGCGTACAGGGGGCGGGCACAGATACGCAGTATTTT.

This clone was seen a handful of times. The chain recombines TRBV14 with TRBJ2-7, with TRBD1 matching 11 bases. J was trimmed by 8 bases and V by 0 bases; bases with no gene match: 0. The V gene's germline CDR1 is SGHDN and CDR2 FVKESK. The CDR3 has 13 residues. CDR3 coding DNA: TGTGCCAGCAGCCAAGAGGACAGGGGGCAGCAGTACTTC. Its protein product is CASSQEDRGQQYF.

This clone has just a few counts. Distinct nucleotide sequences in the sample also encode this CDR3. The chain combines TRBV28 with TRBJ2-4; maybe TRBD2 (6 bases). This CDR3 region has 14 residues. V was cut by 3 bases and J by 0 bases, with 6 bases left in between. Germline CDR1 and CDR2: MDHEN and SYDVKM. CDR3 DNA: TGTGCCAGCAGTTTCGGGGGAGCCAAAAACATTCAGTACTTC. It is translated as CASSFGGAKNIQYF.

Only a few counts were recorded for this clone. CDR3 in DNA: TGTGCCAGCAGCCGCCCTTACAACCCTGAAGCTTTCTTT. Translated, it gives CASSRPYNPEAFF. The J gene is TRBJ1-1, the V gene TRBV7-2; D remains unclear. Germline CDR1 reads SGHTA; CDR2 reads FQGNSA. Trimming took off 5 bases at V and 6 bases at J, with 13 bases between the two ends. The CDR3 runs 13 residues.

V is TRBV7-2 and J is TRBJ2-5, with 9 positions matching TRBD2. The CDR3 sequence is 13 residues long. CDR1 and CDR2 (germline): SGHTA, FQGNSA. J was trimmed by 6 bases and V by 8 bases; bases with no gene match: 7. CDR3 loop: CASLAGGLQTQYF. CDR3 nucleotide sequence: TGTGCCAGCCTCGCGGGGGGGCTTCAGACCCAGTACTTC.

This clone was detected only a few times. The chain uses TRBV7-2 and TRBJ2-3, with 9 bases fitting TRBD2. The J segment lost 6 bases and the V segment lost 4 bases, leaving 5 bases of the junction unmatched. This CDR3 comprises 14 residues. Germline V lookup: CDR1 SGHTA, CDR2 FQGNSA. The CDR3 is CASSSRTSADTQYF. Written as DNA, the CDR3 is TGTGCCAGCAGCTCGCGGACTAGCGCGGATACGCAGTATTTT.

This CDR3 is CAISESTRIENGYTF. The CDR3 coding sequence is TGTGCCATCAGTGAGTCGACACGGATAGAGAATGGCTACACCTTC. The chain joins TRBV10-3 to TRBJ1-2, with D unclear. The CDR3 has 15 amino acids. V lost 0 bases to trimming and J lost 6 bases, with 14 bases between them. Germline V gene lookup returns CDR1 ENHRY and CDR2 SYGVKD.